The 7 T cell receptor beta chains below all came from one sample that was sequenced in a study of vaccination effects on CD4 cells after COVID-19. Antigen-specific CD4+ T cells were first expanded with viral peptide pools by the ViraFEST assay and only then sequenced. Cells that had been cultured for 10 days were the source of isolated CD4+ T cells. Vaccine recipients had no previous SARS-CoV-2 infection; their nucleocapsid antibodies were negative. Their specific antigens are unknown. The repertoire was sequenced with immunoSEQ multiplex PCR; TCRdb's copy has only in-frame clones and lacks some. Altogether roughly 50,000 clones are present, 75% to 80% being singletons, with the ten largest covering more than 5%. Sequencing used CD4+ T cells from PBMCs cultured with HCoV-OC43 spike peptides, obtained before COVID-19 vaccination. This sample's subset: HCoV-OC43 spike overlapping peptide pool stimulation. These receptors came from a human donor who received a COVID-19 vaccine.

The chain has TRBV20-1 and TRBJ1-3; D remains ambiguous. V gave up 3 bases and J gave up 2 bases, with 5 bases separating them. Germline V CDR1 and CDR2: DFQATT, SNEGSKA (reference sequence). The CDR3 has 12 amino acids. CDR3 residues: CSASTAGNTIYF. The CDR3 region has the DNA TGCAGTGCTAGTACTGCTGGAAACACCATATATTTT.

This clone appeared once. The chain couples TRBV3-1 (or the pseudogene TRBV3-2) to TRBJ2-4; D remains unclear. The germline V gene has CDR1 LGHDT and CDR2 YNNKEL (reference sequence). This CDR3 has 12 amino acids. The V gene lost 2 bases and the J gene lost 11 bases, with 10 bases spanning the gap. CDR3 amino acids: CASSQMQALQYF. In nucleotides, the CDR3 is TGTGCCAGCAGCCAAATGCAGGCTCTTCAGTACTTC.

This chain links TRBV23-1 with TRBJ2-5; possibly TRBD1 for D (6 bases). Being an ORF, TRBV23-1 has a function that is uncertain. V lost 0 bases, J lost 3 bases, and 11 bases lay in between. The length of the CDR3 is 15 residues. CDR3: CASSQSRYREETQYF. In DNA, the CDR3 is TGCGCCAGCAGTCAATCGCGGTACAGGGAAGAGACCCAGTACTTC.

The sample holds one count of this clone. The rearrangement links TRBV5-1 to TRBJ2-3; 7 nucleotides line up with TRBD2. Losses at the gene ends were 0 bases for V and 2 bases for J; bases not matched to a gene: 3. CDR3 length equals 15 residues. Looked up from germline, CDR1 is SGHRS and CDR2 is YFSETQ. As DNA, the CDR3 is TGCGCCAGCAGCTTGGCAGGGACTACCACAGATACGCAGTATTTT. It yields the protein CASSLAGTTTDTQYF. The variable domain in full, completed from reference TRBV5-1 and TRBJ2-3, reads KAGVTQTPRYLIKTRGQQVTLSCSPISGHRSVSWYQQTPGQGLQFLFEYFSETQRNKGNFPGRFSGRQFSNSRSEMNVSTLELGDSALYLCASSLAGTTTDTQYFGPGTRLTVL.

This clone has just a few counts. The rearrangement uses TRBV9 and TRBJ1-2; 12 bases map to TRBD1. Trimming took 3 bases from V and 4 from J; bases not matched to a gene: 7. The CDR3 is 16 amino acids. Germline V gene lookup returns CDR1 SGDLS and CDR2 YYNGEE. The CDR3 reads CASSAPGQGALYGYTF. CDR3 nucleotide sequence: TGTGCCAGCAGCGCACCGGGACAGGGGGCCCTCTATGGCTACACCTTC.

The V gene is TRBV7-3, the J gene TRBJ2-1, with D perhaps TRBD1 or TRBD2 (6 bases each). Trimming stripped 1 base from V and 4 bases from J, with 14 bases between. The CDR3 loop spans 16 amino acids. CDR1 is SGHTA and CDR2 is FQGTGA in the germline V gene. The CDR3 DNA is TGTGCCAGCAGCTTAAGCTCTGGGGGGCTTTACAATGAGCAGTTCTTC. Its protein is CASSLSSGGLYNEQFF.

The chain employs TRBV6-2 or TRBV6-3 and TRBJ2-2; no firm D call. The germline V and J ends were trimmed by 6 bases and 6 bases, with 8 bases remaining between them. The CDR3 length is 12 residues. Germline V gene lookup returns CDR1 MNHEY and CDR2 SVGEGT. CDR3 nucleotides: TGTGCCAGCAGCTATGGTGCCGGGGAGCTGTTTTTT. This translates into CASSYGAGELFF.